The sequence of this TCR beta chain was determined in a study of cytomegalovirus exposure and HLA in healthy donors. This clone was seen only a few times. The antigen remains undetermined. Broader study findings: Presence/absence analyses assumed roughly uniform sequencing depth across donors, which may not hold. 150 or so TCR beta chains were listed as cytomegalovirus-associated. In an earlier analysis, most TCR beta V segments were productive about 90% or about 30% of the time. In a later analysis, at a false discovery rate of 0.05, 16,951 TCR beta sequences were associated with HLA alleles.

CDR1 and CDR2 (germline): MNHEY, SMNVEV (reference sequence). V shed 2 bases and J shed 4 bases, with 8 bases lying between them. This CDR3 is 14 amino acids long. The study ran its PCR with 60 Vbeta and 13 Jbeta primers. Assay: immunoSEQ multiplex PCR; the TCRdb copy retains only in-frame clones and omits some. The sample shows 150,000 to 180,000 clones, less than 85% of them seen only once. The sequence was obtained from a woman aged 45-65 years in good health and CMV-seropositive. The sample was PBMCs. The chain is built from TRBV27 and TRBJ2-2, with D uncertain. The CDR3 region is CASSLRSLTGELFF. The CDR3 coding sequence is TGTGCCAGCAGTTTACGTAGCCTCACCGGGGAGCTGTTTTTT.